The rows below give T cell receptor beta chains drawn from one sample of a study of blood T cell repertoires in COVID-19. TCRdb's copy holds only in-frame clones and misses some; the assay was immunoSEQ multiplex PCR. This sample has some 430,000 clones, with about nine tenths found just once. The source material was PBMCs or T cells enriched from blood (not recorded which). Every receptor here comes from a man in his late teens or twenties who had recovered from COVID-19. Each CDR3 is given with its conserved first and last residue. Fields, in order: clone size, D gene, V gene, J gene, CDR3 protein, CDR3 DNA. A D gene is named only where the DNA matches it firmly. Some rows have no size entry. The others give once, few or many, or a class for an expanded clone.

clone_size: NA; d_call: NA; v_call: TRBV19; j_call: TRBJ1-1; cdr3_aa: CASSIQGRETEAFF; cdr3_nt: TGTGCCAGTAGTATTCAGGGGAGGGAAACTGAAGCTTTCTTT
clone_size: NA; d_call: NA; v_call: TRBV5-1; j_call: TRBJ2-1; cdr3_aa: CASSSYTGIEEQFF; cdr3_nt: TGCGCCAGCAGCTCATATACAGGGATCGAGGAGCAGTTCTTC
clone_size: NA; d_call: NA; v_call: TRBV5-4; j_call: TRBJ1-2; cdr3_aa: CASSPMTESYGYTF; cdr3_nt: TGTGCCAGCAGCCCTATGACAGAGAGCTATGGCTACACCTTC
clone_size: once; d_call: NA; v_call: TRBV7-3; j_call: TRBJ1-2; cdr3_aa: CASSFGGLDGYTF; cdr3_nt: TGTGCCAGCAGCTTCGGGGGTCTGGATGGCTACACCTTC
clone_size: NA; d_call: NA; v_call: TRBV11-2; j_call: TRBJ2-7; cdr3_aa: CASSLLGGEQYF; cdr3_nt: TGTGCCAGCAGCTTACTAGGAGGCGAGCAGTACTTC
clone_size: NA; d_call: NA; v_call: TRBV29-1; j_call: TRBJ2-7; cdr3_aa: CSVEVAGSEQYF; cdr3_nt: TGCAGCGTTGAGGTTGCCGGGAGCGAGCAGTACTTC
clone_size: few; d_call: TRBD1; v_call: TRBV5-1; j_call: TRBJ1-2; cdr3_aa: CASSLQGAEYGGYTF; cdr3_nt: TGCGCCAGCAGCTTGCAGGGGGCGGAGTATGGCGGCTACACCTTC
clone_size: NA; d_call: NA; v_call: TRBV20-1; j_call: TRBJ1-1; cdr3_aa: CSAKTGSEAFF; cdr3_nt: TGCAGTGCTAAGACAGGCTCTGAAGCTTTCTTT
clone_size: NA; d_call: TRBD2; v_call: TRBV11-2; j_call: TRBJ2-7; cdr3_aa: CASSNLAGGTYEQYF; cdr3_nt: TGTGCCAGCAGCAACCTAGCGGGAGGGACCTACGAGCAGTACTTC
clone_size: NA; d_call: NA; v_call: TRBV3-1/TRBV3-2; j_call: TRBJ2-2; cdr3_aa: CASRRTAGELFF; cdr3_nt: TGTGCCAGCAGACGAACAGCCGGGGAGCTGTTTTTT
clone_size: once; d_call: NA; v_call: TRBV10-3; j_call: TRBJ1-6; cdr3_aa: CAISEVGGGNSPLHF; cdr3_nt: TGTGCCATCAGTGAGGTCGGGGGAGGTAATTCACCCCTCCACTTT
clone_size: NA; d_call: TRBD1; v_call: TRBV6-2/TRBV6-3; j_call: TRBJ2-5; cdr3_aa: CASSGRGPHETQYF; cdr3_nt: TGTGCCAGCAGCGGAAGGGGGCCCCACGAGACCCAGTACTTC
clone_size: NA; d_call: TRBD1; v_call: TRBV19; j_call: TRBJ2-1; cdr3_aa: CASENQGANPEQFF; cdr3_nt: TGTGCCAGTGAGAACCAGGGGGCAAACCCTGAGCAGTTCTTC
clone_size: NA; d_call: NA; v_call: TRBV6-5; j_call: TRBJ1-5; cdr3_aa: CASSPGPGNQPQHF; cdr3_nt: TGTGCCAGCAGTCCTGGGCCTGGCAATCAGCCCCAGCATTTT
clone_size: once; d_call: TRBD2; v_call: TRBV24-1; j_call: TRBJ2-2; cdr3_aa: CATSLAGTGELFF; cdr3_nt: TGTGCCACCAGTCTAGCGGGAACCGGGGAGCTGTTTTTT
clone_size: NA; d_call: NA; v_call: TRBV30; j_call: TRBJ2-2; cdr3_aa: CAWSSYVAGELFF; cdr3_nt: TGTGCCTGGAGCTCCTACGTAGCCGGGGAGCTGTTTTTT